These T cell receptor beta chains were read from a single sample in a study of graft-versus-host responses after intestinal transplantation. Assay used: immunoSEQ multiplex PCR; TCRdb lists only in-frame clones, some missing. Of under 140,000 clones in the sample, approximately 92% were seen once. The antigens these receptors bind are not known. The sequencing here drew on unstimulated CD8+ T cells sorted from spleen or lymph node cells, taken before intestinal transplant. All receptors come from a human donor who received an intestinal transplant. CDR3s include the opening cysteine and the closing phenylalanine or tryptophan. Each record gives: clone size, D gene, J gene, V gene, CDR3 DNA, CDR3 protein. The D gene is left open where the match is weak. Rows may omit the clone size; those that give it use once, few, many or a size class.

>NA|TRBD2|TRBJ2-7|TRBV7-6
TGTGCCAGCAGCACGGGACTAGCCCCCTACGAGCAGTACTTC
CASSTGLAPYEQYF
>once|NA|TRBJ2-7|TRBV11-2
TGTGCCAGCAGCCCGACACGCGACTACGAGCAGTACTTC
CASSPTRDYEQYF
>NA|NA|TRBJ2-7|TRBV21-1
TGTGCCTGCAGCACCCTCAGGAGGGAGGCCTCCCACGAGCAGTACTTC
CACSTLRREASHEQYF
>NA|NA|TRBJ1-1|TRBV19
TGTGCCAGTAGTCCGGGATCGGATGGAGTTGAAGCTTTCTTT
CASSPGSDGVEAFF
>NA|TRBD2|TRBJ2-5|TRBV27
TGTGCCAGCAGTTTCCTAGCGGGAAAAGAGACCCAGTACTTC
CASSFLAGKETQYF
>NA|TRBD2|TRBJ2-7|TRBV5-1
TGCGCCAGCAGCTTGGTGGGACTAGCGGGGTACGAGCAGTACTTC
CASSLVGLAGYEQYF
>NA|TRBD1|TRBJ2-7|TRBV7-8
TGTGCCAGCAGCTTGGATCTGACAGGGGCGAGGAGCGAGCAGTGCTTC
CASSLDLTGARSEQCF
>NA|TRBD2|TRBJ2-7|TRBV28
TGTGCCATCGGGGGGGGATTCTCCTACGAGCAGTACTTC
CAIGGGFSYEQYF
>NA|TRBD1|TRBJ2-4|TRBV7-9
TGTGCCAGCAGCCCATCACAGGGGGCGGGTCAGTACTTC
CASSPSQGAGQYF
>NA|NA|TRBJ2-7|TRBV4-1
TGCGCCAGCAGCCTGCAGGTAGCGACAGGCTACGAGCAGTACTTC
CASSLQVATGYEQYF
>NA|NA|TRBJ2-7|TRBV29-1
TGCAGCGTTGAAGGGCCAGGGAACGAGCAGTACTTC
CSVEGPGNEQYF
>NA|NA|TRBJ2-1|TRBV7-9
TGTGCCAGCAGCTTATCTGTGGCCTATCCCACAAAGCCTTACAATGAGCAGTTCTTC
CASSLSVAYPTKPYNEQFF
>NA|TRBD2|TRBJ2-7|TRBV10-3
TGTGCCATTACTAGCGGGACCCAAGCCGAGCAGTACTTC
CAITSGTQAEQYF
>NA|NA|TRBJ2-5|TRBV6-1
TGTGCCAGCAGTGAATCTTTCGGGAATCCCCAAGAGACCCAGTACTTC
CASSESFGNPQETQYF
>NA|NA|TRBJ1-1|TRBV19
TGTGCCAGTAGTAGGCTCGGAACTGAAGCTTTCTTT
CASSRLGTEAFF
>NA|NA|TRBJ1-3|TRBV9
TGTGCCAGCAGCCCTGCGACGGACTCTGGAAACACCATATATTTT
CASSPATDSGNTIYF
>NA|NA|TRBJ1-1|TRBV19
TGTGCCAGTTATCTGGGGACTGAAGCTTTCTTT
CASYLGTEAFF
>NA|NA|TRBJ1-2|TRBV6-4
TGTGCCAGCAGTTTGGACGGTACCAACTATGGCTACACCTTC
CASSLDGTNYGYTF
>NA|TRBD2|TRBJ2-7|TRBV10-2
TGCGCCAGCAGTGAGTCATTCGGGAGGAGCTCCTACGAGCAGTACTTC
CASSESFGRSSYEQYF
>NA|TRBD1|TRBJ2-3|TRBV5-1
TGCGCCAGCAGATACCCCGGACAGGGGGCGATTAGACCTTCGGCCGAGCCAGATACGCAGTATTTT
CASRYPGQGAIRPSAEPDTQYF
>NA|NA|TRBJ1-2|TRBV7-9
TGTGCCAGCAATTCGCCTACCATAACCAATGGCTACACCTTC
CASNSPTITNGYTF
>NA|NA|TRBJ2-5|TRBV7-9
TGTGCCAGCAGCTTGGACCTTCAACCAGAGACCCAGTACTTC
CASSLDLQPETQYF
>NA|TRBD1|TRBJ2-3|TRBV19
TGTGCCAGTAGTATGGGGACAGGGTACCCAGATACGCAGTATTTT
CASSMGTGYPDTQYF
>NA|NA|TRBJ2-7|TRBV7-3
TGTGCCAGCAGCTTAACGGGACCCCCGGGGACCTACGAGCAGTACTTC
CASSLTGPPGTYEQYF
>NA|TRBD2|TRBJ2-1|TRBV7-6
TGTGCCAGCAGCCCCCGGGGCGGGAGGGCCGCGGATGAGCAGTTCTTC
CASSPRGGRAADEQFF
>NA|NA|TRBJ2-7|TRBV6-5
TGTGCCAGCAGTAGGACGGGTTCTGCCTACGAGCAGTACTTC
CASSRTGSAYEQYF
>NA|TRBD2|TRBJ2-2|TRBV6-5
TGTGCCAGCAGTTACAAGGCTAGCGGGAGCGTGGGGGAGCTGTTTTTT
CASSYKASGSVGELFF
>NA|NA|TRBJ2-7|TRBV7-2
TGTGCCAGCAGCTTCCCCGGGACCGCCTACGAGCAGTACTTC
CASSFPGTAYEQYF
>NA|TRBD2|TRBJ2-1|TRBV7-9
TGTGCCAGCAGTCCAATAGCGGGAGGCTCCTACAATGAGCAGTTCTTC
CASSPIAGGSYNEQFF
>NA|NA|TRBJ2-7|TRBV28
TGTGCCAGCAAAAACACGGGTGGTTCCTACGAGCAGTACTTC
CASKNTGGSYEQYF
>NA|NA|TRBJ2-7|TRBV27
TGTGCCAGCAGTTTGAGGGAGCGGTACGAGCAGTACTTC
CASSLRERYEQYF
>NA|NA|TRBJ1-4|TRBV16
TGTGCCAGCAGCCGTGCCGAGAACGCTAATGAAAAACTGTTTTTT
CASSRAENANEKLFF
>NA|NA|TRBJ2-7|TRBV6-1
TGTGCCAGCAGTGAGGGGTGGACGAGCGCCTACGAGCAGTACTTC
CASSEGWTSAYEQYF
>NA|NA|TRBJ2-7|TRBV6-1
TGTGCCAGCAGTGAACCCGGACCAATTCCGCACGAGCAGTACTTC
CASSEPGPIPHEQYF
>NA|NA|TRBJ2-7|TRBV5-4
TGTGCCAGCAGCTTTGAACGGGGCTACGAGCAGTACTTC
CASSFERGYEQYF
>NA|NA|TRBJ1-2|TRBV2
TGTGCCAGCAGTGTTTGGCAGGGAAAAGGGGAAAACTATGGCTACACCTTC
CASSVWQGKGENYGYTF
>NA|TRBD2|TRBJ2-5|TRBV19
TGTGCCAGTAGTATAGTACTAGCGGAAGAGACCCAGTACTTC
CASSIVLAEETQYF
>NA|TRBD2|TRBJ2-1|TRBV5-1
TGCGCCAGCAGCGCATCTAGCGGGAGGGCCAACAATGAGCAGTTCTTC
CASSASSGRANNEQFF
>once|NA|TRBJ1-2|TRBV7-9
TGTGCCAGCAGCTTAAAACGGACCCTCCCAGGGGAGAACTATGGCTACACCTTC
CASSLKRTLPGENYGYTF
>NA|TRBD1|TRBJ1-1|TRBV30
TGTGCCTGGAGCGGAGGACAGGGGGCTGACACTGAAGCTTTCTTT
CAWSGGQGADTEAFF
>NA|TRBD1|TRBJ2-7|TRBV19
TGTGCCAGTACCGCCGGGACAGGGAACGAGCAGTACTTC
CASTAGTGNEQYF
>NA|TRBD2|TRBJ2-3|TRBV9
TGTGCCAGCAGCGTATCCTCGGGACTAGCGGGAATTTCAGATACGCAGTATTTT
CASSVSSGLAGISDTQYF
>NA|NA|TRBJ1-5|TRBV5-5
TGTGCCAGCAGCTTTTTCAATCAGCCCCAGCATTTT
CASSFFNQPQHF
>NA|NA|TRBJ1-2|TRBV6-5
TGTGCCAGCAGTTACTCGGGGTACAGGTCTAACTATGGCTACACCTTC
CASSYSGYRSNYGYTF
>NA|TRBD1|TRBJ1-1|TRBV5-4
TGTGCCAGCAGCTTGGAGGACAGGGGTGAGGCTTTCTTT
CASSLEDRGEAFF
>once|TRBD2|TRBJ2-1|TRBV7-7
TGTGCTAGCAGCTCCCGGGGGGGGGCCTCCTACAATGAGCAGTTCTTC
CASSSRGGASYNEQFF
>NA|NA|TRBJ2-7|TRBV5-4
TGTGCCAGCAGCCCACAACAGGGTACCTACGAGCAGTACTTC
CASSPQQGTYEQYF